This entry lists 14 T cell receptor beta chains sequenced from one sample in a study of T cells after yellow fever vaccination (dated by TCRdb to between 2018 and 2021). The treatment or condition tag for this specimen amounts to: live attenuated yellow fever vaccine strain. Library preparation used 5' RACE. Sequencing was carried out with an Illumina HiSeq 2500. TCRdb took the public reads, trimmed them with fastp at Q25, ran MiXCR for clone calling and kept in-frame beta chains. Every entry covers one CDR3 protein and lists the most common genes and DNA from its rows. The sample records nearly 550,000 distinct CDR3 sequences, approximately 21% of which are singletons. 14% of the sample goes to the ten largest clones. The sample was PBMCs, taken 15 days after the yellow fever booster vaccination. Every receptor here comes from a man younger than 40 who received the YFV17D yellow fever vaccine.

This clonotype appeared a few times. For the CDR3, the DNA is TGTGCCAGCAGTTCCGACGTAGGCGTGTATGGCTACACCTTC. Encoded protein: CASSSDVGVYGYTF. J is TRBJ1-2 and V is TRBV12-3 or TRBV12-4; D is uncertain. This CDR3 comprises 14 residues. V gave up 4 bases and J gave up 5 bases, with 14 bases separating them.

The chain combines TRBV12-3 or TRBV12-4 with TRBJ1-1; 9 nucleotides agree with TRBD1. Unmatched junction bases numbered 4, after V lost 5 bases and J lost 9 bases. The CDR3 runs 12 residues. The CDR3 is CASSPGQGKAFF. In DNA, the CDR3 is TGTGCCAGCAGTCCGGGACAGGGTAAAGCTTTCTTT.

V and J are TRBV7-2 and TRBJ2-7, with TRBD2 matching over 7 bases. There are 14 residues in the CDR3. Germline lookup yields CDR1 SGHTA and CDR2 FQGNSA. V lost 1 base and J lost 5; bases outside the gene matches: 5. CDR3 bases: TGTGCCAGCAGCTTAGAGACTAGCACCCACGAGCAGTACTTC. This encodes CASSLETSTHEQYF. Based on the CDR3 plus reference TRBV7-2 and TRBJ2-7, the full variable domain is GAGVSQSPSNKVTEKGKDVELRCDPISGHTALYWYRQSLGQGLEFLIYFQGNSAPDKSGLPSDRFSAERTGGSVSTLTIQRTQQEDSAVYLCASSLETSTHEQYFGPGTRLTVT.

The sample holds a few counts of this clonotype. V gene TRBV4-3 combines with J gene TRBJ1-1, with D possibly matching TRBD1 (5 bases). Germline CDR1 LGHNA, CDR2 YSLEER. Trimming removed 1 base from V and 1 base from J, with 10 bases in between. The CDR3 is 15 amino acids. As DNA, the CDR3 is TGCGCCAGCAGCCAAGTTTGGGGGGAGAACACTGAAGCTTTCTTT. Translation: CASSQVWGENTEAFF.

This clonotype was detected a few times. The rearrangement uses TRBV11-2 and TRBJ2-1; weak D call: TRBD1 (5 bases). Per the germline V gene, CDR1 is SGHAT and CDR2 is FQNNGV. V dropped 1 base and J dropped 9 bases, with 16 bases sitting between them. The CDR3 runs to 15 residues. Here the CDR3 reads CASSLAAQGYGEQFF. CDR3 coding DNA: TGTGCCAGCAGCTTAGCGGCCCAGGGCTACGGTGAGCAGTTCTTC.

This clonotype has a handful of counts. The V call is TRBV29-1, the J call TRBJ2-1; no clear D gene. V lost 5 bases and J lost 9, with 8 bases in between. Germline V gene sequence: CDR1 SQVTM, CDR2 ANQGSEA. CDR3 length: 10 residues. CDR3 sequence (DNA): TGCAGCGTTTTAATTGTTGAGCAGTTCTTC. Its protein product is CSVLIVEQFF.

The chain has TRBV7-9 and TRBJ2-2, with 7 bases fitting TRBD2. Unmatched junction bases numbered 11, after V lost 1 base and J lost 6 bases. In germline, CDR1 is SEHNR, CDR2 FQNEAQ (reference sequence). This CDR3 has 17 amino acids. The CDR3 spells CASSLVSRQLAAGELFF. In nucleotides, the CDR3 is TGTGCCAGCAGCTTAGTATCCCGCCAGCTAGCGGCCGGGGAGCTGTTTTTT.

The J gene is TRBJ2-5, the V gene TRBV11-2; 7 nucleotides line up with TRBD1. CDR1 SGHAT and CDR2 FQNNGV come from the germline V gene. V lost 3 bases to trimming and J lost 5 bases; unmatched junction nucleotides: 9. The CDR3 loop spans 15 amino acids. CDR3 sequence (DNA): TGTGCCAGCAGCTTCCAGAAGGGGGCCTGGGAGACCCAGTACTTC. Protein product: CASSFQKGAWETQYF.

J is TRBJ1-2 and V is TRBV9; D may be TRBD1 (6 bases). CDR3 length equals 13 residues. V lost 2 bases, J lost 2 bases, and 7 bases lay in between. Germline lookup yields CDR1 SGDLS and CDR2 YYNGEE. CDR3 residues: CASSVTGNYGYTF. DNA of the CDR3: TGTGCCAGCAGCGTTACAGGGAACTATGGCTACACCTTC.

V and J are TRBV14 and TRBJ2-1; TRBD2 matches at 13 bases. The V segment lost 9 bases and the J segment 8 bases; nucleotides outside the gene matches: 4. Germline loops: CDR1 SGHDN, CDR2 FVKESK. This CDR3 region has 13 residues. CDR3: CASRTSGGYEQFF. Written as DNA, the CDR3 is TGTGCCAGTCGGACTAGCGGGGGCTATGAGCAGTTCTTC.

This clonotype was counted between two and nine times. The rearrangement uses TRBV20-1 and TRBJ2-5; TRBD1 is a possible D gene (5 bases). Looked up from germline, CDR1 is DFQATT and CDR2 is SNEGSKA (reference sequence). The CDR3 loop spans 13 amino acids. V dropped 3 bases and J dropped 5 bases, with 13 bases sitting between them. The CDR3 region is CSARAQGMETQYF. The CDR3 DNA follows: TGCAGTGCTAGGGCGCAGGGAATGGAGACCCAGTACTTC.

CDR3 region: CATSRELGQVGRETQYF. CDR3 bases: TGTGCCACCAGCAGAGAACTAGGACAGGTCGGGCGCGAGACCCAGTACTTC. This chain connects TRBV15 to TRBJ2-5; 7 bases match TRBD1. After removal of 0 bases from V and 5 bases from J, the junction contained 12 bases not matched to a gene. The CDR3 sequence is 17 residues long. Germline loops: CDR1 LNHNV, CDR2 YYDKDF (reference sequence).

The chain has TRBV6-2 or TRBV6-3 and TRBJ2-5; 8 positions match TRBD2. Germline loops: CDR1 MNHEY, CDR2 SVGEGT. This CDR3 region has 14 residues. The J segment lost 5 bases and the V segment lost 8 bases, leaving 10 bases of the junction unmatched. CDR3: CASVDSGSGETQYF. Here the CDR3 DNA reads TGTGCCAGCGTCGACAGCGGGAGCGGCGAGACCCAGTACTTC.

This clonotype was seen a handful of times. This chain links TRBV12-5 with TRBJ2-7; 7 positions match TRBD2. CDR3 length: 13 residues. Looked up from germline, CDR1 is LGHNT and CDR2 is FRNRAP. J lost 5 bases, V lost 4 bases, and 5 bases had no gene match. The CDR3 loop is CASGSSGTDEQYF. As DNA, the CDR3 is TGTGCTAGTGGTTCCAGCGGGACGGACGAGCAGTACTTC.